The 10 T cell receptor beta chains reported below all come from one sample, sequenced in a study of Graves' ophthalmopathy and Graves' hyperthyroidism. Amplification of the TCR beta CDR3 regions used RNA transcripts (as template). The first-round RT-PCR employed HTBI primers together with the Qiagen OneStep RT-PCR kit. A multiplex PCR was then performed as the second round. TCRdb ran MiXCR on the multiplex PCR reads and lists one entry per CDR3 protein. In the table there are about 410,000 distinct CDR3 sequences, 15% to 20% of which are singletons. Sequenced sample: peripheral blood. The receptors shown here come from a woman aged 18-29 years with Graves' ophthalmopathy.

This chain connects TRBV6-2 or TRBV6-3 to TRBJ2-7; TRBD1 aligns across 9 bases. V trimming: 4 bases; J trimming: 3 bases; junction bases outside the gene matches: 4. CDR1 is MNHEY, CDR2 SVGEGT, per germline. The CDR3 totals 14 residues. The CDR3 DNA follows: TGTGCCAGCAGTTCGCGACAGGGGGTCTACGAGCAGTACTTC. This translates into CASSSRQGVYEQYF.

This clonotype was recorded at least ten times. This rearrangement joins TRBV4-2 to TRBJ2-1; 10 bases align to TRBD2. V trimming: 1 base; J trimming: 2 bases; junction bases outside the gene matches: 5. Looked up from germline, CDR1 is LGHNA and CDR2 is YNFKEQ. The length of the CDR3 is 17 residues. CDR3 sequence: CASSQAQLAGTYNEQFF. In DNA form, the CDR3 reads TGTGCCAGCAGCCAAGCACAACTAGCGGGAACCTACAATGAGCAGTTCTTC.

This clonotype occurred many times. The junction departs from germline at one end; a sequencing error may be responsible. The chain's CDR3 is CASRSGSYERYF. The CDR3 coding sequence is TGTGCCAGCAGGAGCGGTTCCTACGAGCGGTACTTC. This chain joins TRBV12-3 or TRBV12-4 and TRBJ2-7; weak D call: TRBD2 (5 bases). This CDR3 contains 12 residues.

This clonotype was seen at least ten times. The CDR3 is CSARAAGTPQETQYF. DNA of the CDR3: TGCAGTGCTAGAGCCGCCGGGACTCCCCAAGAGACCCAGTACTTC. The genes are TRBV20-1 and TRBJ2-5, with D tentatively TRBD2 (6 bases). CDR3 length: 15 residues. V lost 1 base, J lost 1 base, and 13 bases lay in between. Germline values: CDR1 DFQATT, CDR2 SNEGSKA (reference sequence).

The gene calls are TRBV20-1 and TRBJ2-7; TRBD2 agrees at 7 bases. CDR1 and CDR2 (germline): DFQATT, SNEGSKA (reference sequence). The CDR3 consists of 16 residues. V lost 3 bases, J lost 2 bases, and 13 bases stayed unmatched. DNA for the CDR3: TGCAGTGCTAGCGCGAGGGGAGCGGGGAGGGCCTACGAGCAGTACTTC. Amino acid sequence: CSASARGAGRAYEQYF.

This clonotype appeared many times. The gene calls are TRBV20-1 and TRBJ1-1; tentatively, D is TRBD1 (5 bases). The CDR3 totals 12 residues. V was cut by 6 bases and J by 1 base, with 9 bases left in between. Germline lookup yields CDR1 DFQATT and CDR2 SNEGSKA (reference sequence). As DNA, the CDR3 is TGCAGTGCGCTGGGGGGGAACACTGAAGCTTTCTTT. It specifies CSALGGNTEAFF.

This clonotype has a count of ten or more. The chain links TRBV12-3 or TRBV12-4 to TRBJ2-2; 8 bases agree with TRBD2. V shed 4 bases and J 3 bases; nucleotides not matched to a gene: 16. This CDR3 has 19 residues. The CDR3, as DNA: TGTGCCAGCAGTTCCCTCAACGGGAGGGCCAAAGTTTACACCGGGGAGCTGTTTTTT. It codes for CASSSLNGRAKVYTGELFF.

A few counts support this clonotype. Being one base from a much bigger clone, this may be a read error. The CDR3 ends on some other residue instead of the conserved phenylalanine or tryptophan, so this is likely a read error. The chain employs TRBV4-3 and TRBJ2-5; D gene unclear. V shed 3 bases and J shed 7 bases, with 9 bases lying between them. Germline V gene data show CDR1 as LGHNA and CDR2 as YSLEER. The CDR3 is 12 residues long. The CDR3 reads CASSQGLGTQYL. CDR3 coding DNA: TGCGCCAGCAGCCAGGGGTTGGGGACCCAGTACCTC.

The chain uses TRBV25-1 and TRBJ1-1; 9 bases are shared with TRBD1. This CDR3 has 16 amino acids. Germline V gene sequence: CDR1 MGHDK, CDR2 SYGVNS. The V gene end was trimmed by 3 bases and the J gene end by 0 bases; junction bases not matched to a gene: 5. CDR3 in DNA: TGTGCCAGCAGTGACCGCCGGACAGGGGTGAACACTGAAGCTTTCTTT. Protein sequence: CASSDRRTGVNTEAFF. Full variable domain (rest looked up from reference TRBV25-1 and TRBJ1-1): EADIYQTPRYLVIGTGKKITLECSQTMGHDKMYWYQQDPGMELHLIHYSYGVNSTEKGDLSSESTVSRIRTEHFPLTLESARPSHTSQYLCASSDRRTGVNTEAFFGQGTRLTVV.

V and J are TRBV28 and TRBJ2-7; 8 positions agree with TRBD2. Germline V CDR1 and CDR2: MDHEN, SYDVKM. V trimming: 10 bases; J trimming: 5 bases; junction bases outside the gene matches: 10. The CDR3 spans 13 residues. CDR3 sequence (DNA): TGTGCCAACCCAAGCGGGAGTATTAACGAGCAGTACTTC. It codes for CANPSGSINEQYF.